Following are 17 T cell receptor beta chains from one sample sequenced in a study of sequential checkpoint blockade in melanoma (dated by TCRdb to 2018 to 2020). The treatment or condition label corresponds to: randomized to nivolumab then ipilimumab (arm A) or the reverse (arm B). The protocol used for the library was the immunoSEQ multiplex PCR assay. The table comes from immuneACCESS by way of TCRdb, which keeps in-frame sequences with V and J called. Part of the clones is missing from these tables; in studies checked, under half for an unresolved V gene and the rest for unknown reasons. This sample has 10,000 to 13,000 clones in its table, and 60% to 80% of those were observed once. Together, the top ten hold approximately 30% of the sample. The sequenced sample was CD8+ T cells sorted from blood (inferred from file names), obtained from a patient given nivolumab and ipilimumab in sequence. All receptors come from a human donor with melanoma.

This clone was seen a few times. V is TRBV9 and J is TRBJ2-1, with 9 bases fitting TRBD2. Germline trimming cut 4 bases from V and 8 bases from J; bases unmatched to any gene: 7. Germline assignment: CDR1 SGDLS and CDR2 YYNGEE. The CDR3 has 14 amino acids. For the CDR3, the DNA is TGTGCCAGCAGCCCCCCGGGACTAGCATATGAGCAGTTCTTC. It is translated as CASSPPGLAYEQFF.

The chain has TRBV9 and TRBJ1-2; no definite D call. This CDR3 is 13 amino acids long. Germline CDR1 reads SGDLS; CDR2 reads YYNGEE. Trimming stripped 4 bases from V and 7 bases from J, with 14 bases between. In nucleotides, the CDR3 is TGTGCCAGCAGCCTGGGAGCTGGGTCTGGCTACACCTTC. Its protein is CASSLGAGSGYTF.

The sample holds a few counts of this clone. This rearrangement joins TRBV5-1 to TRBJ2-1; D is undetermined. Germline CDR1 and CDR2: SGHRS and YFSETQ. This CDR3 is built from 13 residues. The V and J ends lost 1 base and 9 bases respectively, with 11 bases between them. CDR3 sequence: CASSLYSSGEQFF. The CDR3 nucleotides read TGCGCCAGCAGCTTGTATAGTTCAGGTGAGCAGTTCTTC.

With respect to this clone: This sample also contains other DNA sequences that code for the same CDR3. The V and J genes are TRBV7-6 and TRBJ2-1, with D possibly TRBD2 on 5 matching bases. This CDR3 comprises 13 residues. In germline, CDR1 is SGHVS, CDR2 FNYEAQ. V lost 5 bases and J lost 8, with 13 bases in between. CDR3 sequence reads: CASSRTGLDEQFF. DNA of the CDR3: TGTGCCAGCAGCCGGACGGGGTTGGATGAGCAGTTCTTC.

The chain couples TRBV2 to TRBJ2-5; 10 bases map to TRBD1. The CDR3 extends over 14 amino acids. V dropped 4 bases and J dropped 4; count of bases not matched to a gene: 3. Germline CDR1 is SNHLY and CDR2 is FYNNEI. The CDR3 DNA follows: TGTGCCAGCAGTGGGACAGGGGGAGTAGAGACCCAGTACTTC. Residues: CASSGTGGVETQYF.

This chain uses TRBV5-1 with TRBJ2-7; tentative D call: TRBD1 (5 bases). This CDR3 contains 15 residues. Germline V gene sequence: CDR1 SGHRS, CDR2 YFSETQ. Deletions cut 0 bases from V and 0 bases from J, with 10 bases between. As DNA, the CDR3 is TGCGCCAGCAGCTTGGTGACAGCTGCCTCCTACGAGCAGTACTTC. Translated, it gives CASSLVTAASYEQYF.

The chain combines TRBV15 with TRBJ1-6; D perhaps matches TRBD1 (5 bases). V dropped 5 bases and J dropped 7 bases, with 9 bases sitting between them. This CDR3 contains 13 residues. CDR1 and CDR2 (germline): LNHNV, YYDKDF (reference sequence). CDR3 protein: CATSPRQNSPLHF. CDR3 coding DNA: TGTGCCACCAGCCCTCGACAGAATTCACCCCTCCACTTT.

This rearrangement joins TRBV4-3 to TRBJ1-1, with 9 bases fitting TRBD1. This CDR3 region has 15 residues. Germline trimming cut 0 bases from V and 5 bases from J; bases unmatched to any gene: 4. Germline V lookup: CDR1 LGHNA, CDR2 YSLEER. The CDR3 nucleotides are TGCGCCAGCAGCCAAGATACGACAGGGGGGACTGAAGCTTTCTTT. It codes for CASSQDTTGGTEAFF.

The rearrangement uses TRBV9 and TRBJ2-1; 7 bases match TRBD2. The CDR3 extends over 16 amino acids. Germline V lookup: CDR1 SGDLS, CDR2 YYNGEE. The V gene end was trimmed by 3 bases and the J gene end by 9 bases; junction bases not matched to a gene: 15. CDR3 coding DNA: TGTGCCAGCAGCGAGTTTGCGGGGGTAACCGGGGGTGAGCAGTTCTTC. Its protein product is CASSEFAGVTGGEQFF.

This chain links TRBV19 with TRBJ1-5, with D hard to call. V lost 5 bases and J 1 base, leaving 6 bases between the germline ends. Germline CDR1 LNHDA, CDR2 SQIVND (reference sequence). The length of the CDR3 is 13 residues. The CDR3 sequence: CASSVRSNQPQHF. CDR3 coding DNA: TGTGCCAGTAGTGTCAGAAGCAATCAGCCCCAGCATTTT.

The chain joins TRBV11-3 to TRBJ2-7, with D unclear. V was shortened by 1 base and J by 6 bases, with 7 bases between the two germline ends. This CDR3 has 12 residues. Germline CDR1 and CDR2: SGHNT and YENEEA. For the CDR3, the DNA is TGTGCCAGCAGCTTAGGCACCGGCGAGCAGTACTTC. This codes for CASSLGTGEQYF.

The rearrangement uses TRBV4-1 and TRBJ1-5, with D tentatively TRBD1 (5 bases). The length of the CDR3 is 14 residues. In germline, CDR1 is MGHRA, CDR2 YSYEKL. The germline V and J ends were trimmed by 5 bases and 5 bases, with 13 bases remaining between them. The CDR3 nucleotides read TGCGCCAGCAGCTCCCGGGACTTTTATCAGCCCCAGCATTTT. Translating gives CASSSRDFYQPQHF.

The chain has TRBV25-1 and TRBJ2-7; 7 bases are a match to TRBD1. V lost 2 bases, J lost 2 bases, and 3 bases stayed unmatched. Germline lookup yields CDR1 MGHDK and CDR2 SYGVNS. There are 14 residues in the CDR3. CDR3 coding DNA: TGTGCCAGCAGTGAAAGAGGACAGGCCTACGAGCAGTACTTC. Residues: CASSERGQAYEQYF.

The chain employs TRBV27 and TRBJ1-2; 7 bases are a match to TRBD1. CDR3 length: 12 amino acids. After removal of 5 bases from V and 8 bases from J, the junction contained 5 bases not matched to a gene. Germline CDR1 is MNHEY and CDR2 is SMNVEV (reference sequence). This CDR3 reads CASSPGGTGYTF. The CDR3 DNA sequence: TGTGCCAGCAGTCCAGGGGGGACGGGCTACACCTTC.

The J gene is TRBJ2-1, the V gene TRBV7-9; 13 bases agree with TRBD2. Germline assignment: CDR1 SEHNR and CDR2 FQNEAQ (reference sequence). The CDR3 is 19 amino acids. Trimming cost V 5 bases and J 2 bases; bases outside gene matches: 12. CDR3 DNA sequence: TGTGCCAGCAGCCCGGGGTGGACTAGCGGGAGAGGAGCCTACAATGAGCAGTTCTTC. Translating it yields CASSPGWTSGRGAYNEQFF.

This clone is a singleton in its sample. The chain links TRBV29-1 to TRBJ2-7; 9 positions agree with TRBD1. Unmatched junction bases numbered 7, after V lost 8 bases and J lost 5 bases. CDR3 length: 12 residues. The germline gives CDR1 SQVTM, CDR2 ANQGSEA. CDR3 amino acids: CSSRDRAHEQYF. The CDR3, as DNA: TGCAGCTCTAGGGACAGGGCCCACGAGCAGTACTTC.

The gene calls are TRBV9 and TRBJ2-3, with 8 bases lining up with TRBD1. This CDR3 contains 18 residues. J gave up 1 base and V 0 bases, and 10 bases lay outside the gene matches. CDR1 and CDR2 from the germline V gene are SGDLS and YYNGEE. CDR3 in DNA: TGTGCCAGCAGCGTAGCAGGGGGCGCCCCCCTTGGCACAGATACGCAGTATTTT. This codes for CASSVAGGAPLGTDTQYF.